Listed below are T cell receptor beta chains from one sample, sequenced in a study of T cell responses to AZD1222 COVID-19 vaccine. Profiling relied on immunoSEQ multiplex PCR, and the TCRdb table lists in-frame clones only, not all of them. Of around 130,000 clones listed, 86% are singletons. The sequencing used peripheral blood, collected on day 0 of AZD1222 vaccination. These receptor sequences come from an adult in good health. The CDR3 runs from the conserved cysteine through the conserved F or W. A D gene is named only where the DNA matches it firmly. Part of the rows lack a size; the others show once, few, many or a class for expanded clones.

V gene	J gene	D gene	clone size	CDR3 protein	CDR3 DNA
TRBV4-2	TRBJ1-5	TRBD1	.	CASSQDILGTGGNQPQHF	TGTGCCAGCAGCCAAGACATATTAGGGACAGGGGGCAACCAGCCCCAGCATTTT
TRBV3-1/TRBV3-2	TRBJ1-6	TRBD1	.	CASSQSVGQAVSPLHF	TGTGCCAGCAGCCAAAGTGTCGGACAGGCGGTTTCACCCCTCCACTTT
TRBV6-4	TRBJ2-2	.	.	CASSVTFAGELFF	TGTGCCAGCAGTGTGACATTCGCCGGGGAGCTGTTTTTT
TRBV18	TRBJ2-5	TRBD1	once	CASSPRLQGFGETQYF	TGTGCCAGCTCACCACGACTACAGGGGTTCGGGGAGACCCAATACTTC
TRBV19	TRBJ1-5	.	.	CASSLKDGRVYQPQHF	TGTGCCAGTAGTCTCAAGGACGGCAGGGTCTATCAGCCCCAGCATTTT
TRBV10-1	TRBJ1-1	TRBD1	.	CASSGILRGWDTEAFF	TGCGCCAGCAGTGGGATTCTCAGGGGGTGGGACACTGAAGCTTTCTTT
TRBV5-5	TRBJ2-6	.	once	CASSQNNVLTF	TGTGCCAGCAGCCAAAACAACGTCCTGACTTTC
TRBV12-3/TRBV12-4	TRBJ2-5	.	.	CASSSQEQETQYF	TGTGCCAGCAGTTCACAGGAGCAAGAGACCCAGTACTTC
TRBV15	TRBJ2-3	.	.	CATSRDRGTDTQYF	TGTGCCACCAGCAGAGATCGGGGCACAGATACGCAGTATTTT
TRBV7-6	TRBJ1-6	.	.	CASSLYASPNGISPLHF	TGTGCCAGCAGCTTATATGCGAGCCCCAATGGGATTTCACCCCTCCACTTT
TRBV3-1/TRBV3-2	TRBJ2-3	.	.	CASSKQTSTDTQYF	TGTGCCAGCAGCAAACAGACGAGCACAGATACGCAGTATTTT
TRBV9	TRBJ2-1	.	once	CASSTSGYEQFF	TGTGCCAGCAGCACGAGCGGCTATGAGCAGTTCTTC
TRBV9	TRBJ2-1	.	.	CASSPQGGTYNEQFF	TGTGCCAGCAGCCCTCAGGGGGGAACCTACAATGAGCAGTTCTTC
TRBV4-1	TRBJ2-1	.	few	CASSLFGNNEQFF	TGCGCCAGCAGCCTCTTTGGGAACAATGAGCAGTTCTTC
TRBV4-1	TRBJ1-6	.	.	CASSQDPIDNSPLHF	TGCGCCAGCAGCCAAGATCCCATCGATAATTCACCCCTCCACTTT
TRBV6-1	TRBJ1-1	.	.	CASSDLRANTEAFF	TGTGCCAGCAGTGATTTAAGGGCGAACACTGAAGCTTTCTTT
TRBV9	TRBJ1-2	.	.	CASSVAMGGYTF	TGTGCCAGCAGCGTAGCTATGGGGGGCTACACCTTC
TRBV6-5	TRBJ1-4	.	few	CASIEGGEKLFF	TGTGCCAGCATCGAGGGGGGAGAAAAACTGTTTTTT
TRBV7-3	TRBJ2-1	TRBD2	.	CASSLLASGASSYNEQFF	TGTGCCAGCAGCTTACTCGCCAGCGGGGCAAGCTCCTACAATGAGCAGTTCTTC
TRBV19	TRBJ1-5	TRBD1	.	CASSQDREDQPQHF	TGTGCCAGTAGCCAAGACAGGGAGGATCAGCCCCAGCATTTT
TRBV6-1	TRBJ1-1	.	.	CASSDRDVAEAFF	TGTGCCAGCAGTGACCGGGACGTCGCTGAAGCTTTCTTT
TRBV19	TRBJ2-7	.	.	CASSIQGGGYEQYF	TGTGCCAGTAGTATACAGGGAGGAGGTTACGAGCAGTACTTC
TRBV6-2/TRBV6-3	TRBJ2-7	.	.	CASSYREFEQYF	TGTGCCAGCAGTTACAGGGAATTCGAGCAGTACTTC
TRBV18	TRBJ2-7	TRBD1	.	CASSPGMTGGREQYF	TGTGCCAGCTCACCCGGAATGACAGGGGGCCGCGAGCAGTACTTC
TRBV6-1	TRBJ1-1	.	.	CASSESGGTEAFF	TGTGCCAGCAGTGAATCGGGGGGCACTGAAGCTTTCTTT
TRBV7-9	TRBJ2-3	.	.	CASSPQGGLTDTQYF	TGTGCCAGCAGCCCCCAGGGGGGGCTCACAGATACGCAGTATTTT
TRBV5-1	TRBJ2-3	.	.	CASSLAGITDTQYF	TGCGCCAGCAGCTTGGCAGGAATCACAGATACGCAGTATTTT
TRBV5-1	TRBJ1-2	.	.	CASSSDGYGYTF	TGCGCCAGCAGCTCGGACGGCTATGGCTACACCTTC
TRBV10-2	TRBJ2-7	TRBD2	.	CASSDSGRSYEQYF	TGCGCCAGCAGTGATAGCGGGAGGTCCTACGAGCAGTACTTC
TRBV7-9	TRBJ2-2	TRBD2	.	CASSVTSGYTGELFF	TGTGCCAGCAGCGTGACTAGCGGATACACCGGGGAGCTGTTTTTT
TRBV27	TRBJ2-2	.	few	CASSLSFRANTGELFF	TGTGCCAGCAGTTTATCCTTCCGGGCGAACACCGGGGAGCTGTTTTTT
TRBV7-3	TRBJ2-7	.	.	CASSLNRFAYEQYF	TGTGCCAGCAGCTTAAACAGGTTTGCCTACGAGCAGTACTTC
TRBV5-1	TRBJ2-7	.	.	CASSTQTGSNEQYF	TGCGCCAGCAGCACCCAGACAGGTTCAAACGAGCAGTACTTC
TRBV7-6	TRBJ2-5	.	.	CASSPGRQSSQETQYF	TGTGCCAGCAGCCCGGGCAGGCAAAGTTCGCAAGAGACCCAGTACTTC
TRBV28	TRBJ2-7	TRBD2	.	CASSFPTIAGTGNEQYF	TGTGCCAGCAGTTTCCCCACCATAGCGGGAACAGGGAACGAGCAGTACTTC
TRBV11-1	TRBJ2-7	TRBD2	.	CASSGGLAGIDEQYF	TGTGCCAGCAGCGGGGGACTAGCGGGAATCGACGAGCAGTACTTC
TRBV28	TRBJ2-1	.	.	CASSHDRTYNEQFF	TGTGCCAGCAGCCACGACAGGACTTACAATGAGCAGTTCTTC
TRBV20-1	TRBJ1-2	.	.	CRALGYDGYTF	TGCAGAGCCTTAGGGTATGATGGCTACACCTTC
TRBV18	TRBJ2-1	TRBD1	.	CASSSTDRVVLWEQFF	TGTGCCAGCTCATCCACTGACAGGGTTGTACTTTGGGAGCAGTTCTTC
TRBV6-6	TRBJ1-5	.	.	CASSYQPGRAQPQHF	TGTGCCAGCAGTTACCAGCCGGGGAGGGCTCAGCCCCAGCATTTT
TRBV19	TRBJ1-5	TRBD1	.	CASSIDWTGVYQPQHF	TGTGCCAGTAGTATAGATTGGACAGGGGTTTATCAGCCCCAGCATTTT